These 23 T cell receptor beta chains were all obtained from the same sample, sequenced in a study of response to subunit inactivated influenza vaccine. TCRdb recomputed calls from the RT-PCR reads with MiXCR, one row per CDR3 protein. The sample shows roughly 670,000 distinct CDR3 sequences, approximately 15% of them seen only once. The material sequenced was PBMCs from blood, taken 14 to 15 days before vaccination. The receptors here all came from a man aged 45-65 years who received an inactivated influenza vaccine.

This clonotype was counted at least ten times. The chain is built from TRBV4-2 and TRBJ1-5; the D is unclear. V lost 0 bases and J lost 2, with 8 bases in between. Germline V gene lookup returns CDR1 LGHNA and CDR2 YNFKEQ. This CDR3 is built from 15 residues. The DNA of the CDR3 is TGTGCCAGCAGCCAAGACCTCCAGCGCAATCAGCCCCAGCATTTT. Translating it yields CASSQDLQRNQPQHF.

The V call is TRBV7-8, the J call TRBJ2-1, with D perhaps being TRBD1 or TRBD2 (5 bases each). The V gene lost 1 base and the J gene lost 6 bases, with 13 bases spanning the gap. The CDR3 is 15 amino acids. Germline V gene lookup returns CDR1 SGHVS and CDR2 FQNEAQ. The DNA for the CDR3 is TGTGCCAGCAGCTTAGGGGGGATCCGGTCCAATGAGCAGTTCTTC. Translated: CASSLGGIRSNEQFF.

The chain employs TRBV28 and TRBJ2-1; 12 bases agree with TRBD2. Trimming cost V 8 bases and J 4 bases; bases outside gene matches: 12. Germline V gene lookup returns CDR1 MDHEN and CDR2 SYDVKM. The CDR3 covers 17 residues. In DNA, the CDR3 is TGTGCCAGCGGTTGGCTAGCGGGAGGGTTTGGTTACAATGAGCAGTTCTTC. Amino acids: CASGWLAGGFGYNEQFF.

The chain recombines TRBV6-5 with TRBJ2-5; D unresolved. Deletions cut 0 bases from V and 5 bases from J, with 13 bases between. Germline loops: CDR1 MNHEY, CDR2 SVGAGI. This CDR3 region has 15 residues. The chain's CDR3 is CASSYSGQAGETQYF. In nucleotides, the CDR3 is TGTGCCAGCAGTTACTCAGGGCAGGCCGGGGAGACCCAGTACTTC.

This clonotype was observed a handful of times. The chain links TRBV5-1 to TRBJ1-5; D is possibly TRBD1 (5 bases). V was shortened by 5 bases and J by 2 bases, with 14 bases between the two germline ends. The CDR3 length is 15 residues. Per the germline V gene, CDR1 is SGHRS and CDR2 is YFSETQ. DNA of the CDR3: TGCGCCAGCAGGGAGGGGAGTCACGGCAATCAGCCCCAGCATTTT. Amino acids: CASREGSHGNQPQHF.

This clonotype has just a few counts. The V gene is TRBV4-2, the J gene TRBJ2-5; D is unresolved. With 0 bases removed from V and 1 base from J, the gap between germline ends came to 9 bases. Germline loops: CDR1 LGHNA, CDR2 YNFKEQ. The CDR3 loop spans 15 amino acids. Here the CDR3 reads CASSQELGSQETQYF. The CDR3 nucleotides read TGTGCCAGCAGCCAAGAACTCGGCAGCCAAGAGACCCAGTACTTC.

The rearrangement links TRBV14 to TRBJ2-1, with D maybe TRBD2 (8 bases). V lost 0 bases to trimming and J lost 4 bases, with 16 bases between them. Germline CDR1 is SGHDN and CDR2 is FVKESK. The CDR3 sequence is 17 residues long. CDR3 amino acids: CASSQDPGGGLYNEQFF. The CDR3 nucleotides read TGTGCCAGCAGCCAAGATCCGGGAGGGGGCCTATACAATGAGCAGTTCTTC.

V and J are TRBV5-1 and TRBJ1-4; 11 bases match TRBD1. Germline CDR1 and CDR2: SGHRS and YFSETQ. V was clipped by 3 bases and J by 0 bases; unmatched bases: 4. The CDR3 has 17 residues. The CDR3 DNA reads TGCGCCAGCAGCTCCTGGACAGGGGGCGCAACTAATGAAAAACTGTTTTTT. This sequence encodes CASSSWTGGATNEKLFF. Filled out from reference TRBV5-1 and TRBJ1-4, the complete variable domain reads KAGVTQTPRYLIKTRGQQVTLSCSPISGHRSVSWYQQTPGQGLQFLFEYFSETQRNKGNFPGRFSGRQFSNSRSEMNVSTLELGDSALYLCASSSWTGGATNEKLFFGSGTQLSVL.

This clonotype was seen only a few times. The genes are TRBV7-3 and TRBJ2-5, with D possibly matching TRBD1 (5 bases). V lost 1 base and J 0 bases, leaving 9 bases between the germline ends. The CDR3 is made up of 15 amino acids. Germline loops: CDR1 SGHTA, CDR2 FQGTGA. CDR3 DNA sequence: TGTGCCAGCAGCTTAAATGGCAGGGACCAAGAGACCCAGTACTTC. It codes for CASSLNGRDQETQYF.

This clonotype has only a few counts. The chain recombines TRBV7-3 with TRBJ2-1, with 8 bases identical to TRBD2. The germline gives CDR1 SGHTA, CDR2 FQGTGA. The CDR3 totals 16 residues. The V segment lost 5 bases and the J segment 5 bases; nucleotides outside the gene matches: 11. CDR3 loop: CASSPYGLAGDNEQFF. CDR3 DNA sequence: TGTGCCAGCAGCCCCTACGGGCTAGCGGGTGACAATGAGCAGTTCTTC.

V is TRBV5-1 and J is TRBJ2-7, with 12 nucleotides matching TRBD2. The CDR3 is made up of 14 amino acids. V lost 6 bases and J lost 4; bases outside the gene matches: 5. Germline-derived CDR1 and CDR2 are SGHRS and YFSETQ. The CDR3 DNA reads TGCGCCAGCACCCTACTAGCGGGAGGTTACGAGCAGTACTTC. This codes for CASTLLAGGYEQYF.

The chain links TRBV20-1 to TRBJ2-2; no clear D gene. This CDR3 comprises 15 residues. V was pared by 1 base and J by 4 bases, with 13 bases between. The germline CDR1 and CDR2 sequences are DFQATT and SNEGSKA (reference sequence). CDR3 in amino acids: CSARAWSDLTGELFF. The CDR3 DNA is TGCAGTGCTAGAGCTTGGTCAGACCTCACCGGGGAGCTGTTTTTT.

The chain is built from TRBV28 and TRBJ1-2; 12 bases are a match to TRBD1. J lost 4 bases, V lost 4 bases, and 7 bases had no gene match. The CDR3 is 16 amino acids. Germline V gene sequence: CDR1 MDHEN, CDR2 SYDVKM. CDR3 protein: CASSSGTGGAGYGYTF. CDR3 DNA sequence: TGTGCCAGCAGTTCCGGGACAGGGGGCGCAGGCTATGGCTACACCTTC.

The chain links TRBV29-1 to TRBJ1-2, with D possibly matching TRBD1 (6 bases). Trimming removed 6 bases from V and 3 bases from J, with 11 bases in between. The CDR3 consists of 12 residues. CDR1 SQVTM and CDR2 ANQGSEA come from the germline V gene. The CDR3 protein is CSVLQGYYGYTF. CDR3 in DNA: TGCAGCGTCCTCCAGGGGTACTATGGCTACACCTTC.

This rearrangement joins TRBV7-2 to TRBJ2-1, with D perhaps TRBD2 (6 bases). The germline gives CDR1 SGHTA, CDR2 FQGNSA. The CDR3 consists of 13 residues. Trimming removed 5 bases from V and 4 bases from J, with 9 bases in between. In DNA form, the CDR3 reads TGTGCCAGCAGCCCTAGCGTGTACAATGAGCAGTTCTTC. Translated: CASSPSVYNEQFF. Together with reference TRBV7-2 and TRBJ2-1, the CDR3 gives the full variable domain: GAGVSQSPSNKVTEKGKDVELRCDPISGHTALYWYRQSLGQGLEFLIYFQGNSAPDKSGLPSDRFSAERTGGSVSTLTIQRTQQEDSAVYLCASSPSVYNEQFFGPGTRLTVL.

This clonotype has just a few counts. V and J are TRBV10-3 and TRBJ2-1, with 9 bases fitting TRBD1. The CDR3 consists of 15 residues. CDR1 is ENHRY, CDR2 SYGVKD, per germline. Unmatched junction bases numbered 6, after V lost 6 bases and J lost 3 bases. CDR3 sequence (DNA): TGTGCCATCAGAGGGGACAGGGAATTCTACAATGAGCAGTTCTTC. It yields the protein CAIRGDREFYNEQFF.

Ten or more counts support this clonotype. The chain joins TRBV4-3 to TRBJ1-1; no definite D call. The CDR3 totals 16 residues. CDR1 LGHNA and CDR2 YSLEER come from the germline V gene. V was clipped by 4 bases and J by 0 bases, with 15 bases between them. The CDR3 sequence is CASSPQGGEVNTEAFF. The CDR3 nucleotides read TGCGCCAGCAGCCCCCAAGGCGGGGAAGTGAACACTGAAGCTTTCTTT.

The chain recombines TRBV12-3 or TRBV12-4 with TRBJ1-1; D not resolved. This CDR3 has 13 amino acids. V dropped 4 bases and J dropped 8 bases, with 14 bases sitting between them. CDR3 in amino acids: CASSSLLVLEAFF. The CDR3 coding sequence is TGTGCCAGCAGTTCTCTACTCGTCCTGGAAGCTTTCTTT.

V usage is TRBV4-3 and J usage is TRBJ2-6, with D unclear. Trimming cost V 6 bases and J 0 bases, with 6 bases left between them. The CDR3 is 14 residues long. Germline V gene data show CDR1 as LGHNA and CDR2 as YSLEER. The CDR3 reads CASRRSSGANVLTF. The DNA for the CDR3 is TGCGCCAGCAGGAGGAGCTCTGGGGCCAACGTCCTGACTTTC.

The gene calls are TRBV7-9 and TRBJ2-4; D is ambiguous. CDR1 is SEHNR and CDR2 is FQNEAQ in the germline V gene (reference sequence). Trimming cost V 5 bases and J 2 bases, with 16 bases left between them. The CDR3 extends over 16 amino acids. CDR3 loop: CASSPPPIDTKNIQYF. In DNA form, the CDR3 reads TGTGCCAGCAGCCCACCACCGATCGACACCAAAAACATTCAGTACTTC.

The gene calls are TRBV30 and TRBJ2-1; TRBD1 is a possible D gene (6 bases). Trimming stripped 3 bases from V and 5 bases from J, with 11 bases between. The CDR3 runs to 13 residues. Germline V gene sequence: CDR1 GTSNPN, CDR2 SVGIG (reference sequence). The CDR3 coding sequence is TGTGCCTGGAGCCAATACAGGGACAATGAGCAGTTCTTC. Amino acids: CAWSQYRDNEQFF.

This chain links TRBV20-1 with TRBJ2-7; 7 nucleotides match TRBD2. The V gene's germline CDR1 is DFQATT and CDR2 SNEGSKA (reference sequence). CDR3 length: 17 residues. The V and J ends lost 6 bases and 1 base, in that order; junction bases with no gene match: 18. CDR3 DNA: TGCAGTGCGCCGGGGTCGCGCGGGAGCGGCGATTCCTACGAGCAGTACTTC. Its translation is CSAPGSRGSGDSYEQYF.

This clonotype was counted only a few times. This chain joins TRBV20-1 and TRBJ1-2, with no clear D. Germline values: CDR1 DFQATT, CDR2 SNEGSKA (reference sequence). Trimming left V 4 bases short and J 8 bases short, with 5 bases between. The CDR3 sequence is 9 residues long. CDR3 sequence (DNA): TGCAGTGCTAAACGGGGCTACACCTTC. This translates into CSAKRGYTF.